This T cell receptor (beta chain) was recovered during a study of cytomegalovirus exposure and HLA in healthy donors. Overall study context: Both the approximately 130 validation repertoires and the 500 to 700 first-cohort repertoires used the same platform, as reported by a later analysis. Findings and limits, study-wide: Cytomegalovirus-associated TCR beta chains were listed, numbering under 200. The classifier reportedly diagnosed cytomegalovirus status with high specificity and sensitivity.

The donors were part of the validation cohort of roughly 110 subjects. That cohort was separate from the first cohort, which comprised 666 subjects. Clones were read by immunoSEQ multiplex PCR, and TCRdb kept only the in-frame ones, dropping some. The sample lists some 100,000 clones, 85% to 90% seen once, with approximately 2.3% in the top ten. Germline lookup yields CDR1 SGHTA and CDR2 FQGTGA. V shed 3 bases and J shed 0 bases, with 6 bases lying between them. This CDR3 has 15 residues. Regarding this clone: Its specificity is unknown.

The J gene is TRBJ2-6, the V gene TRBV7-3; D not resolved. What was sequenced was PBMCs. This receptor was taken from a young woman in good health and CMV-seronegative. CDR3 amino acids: CASSFIPSGANVLTF. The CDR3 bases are TGTGCCAGCAGCTTTATTCCCTCTGGGGCCAACGTCCTGACTTTC.